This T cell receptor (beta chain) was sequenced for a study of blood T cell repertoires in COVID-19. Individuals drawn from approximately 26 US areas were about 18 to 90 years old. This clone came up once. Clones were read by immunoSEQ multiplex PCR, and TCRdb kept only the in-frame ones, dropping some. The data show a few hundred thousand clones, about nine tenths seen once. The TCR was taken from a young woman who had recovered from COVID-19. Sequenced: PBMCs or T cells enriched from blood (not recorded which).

CDR3 in DNA: TGTGCCAGCAGTTCGGGCGGGGGGGTAAACAATGAGCAGTTCTTC. It codes for CASSSGGGVNNEQFF. This chain uses TRBV6-5 with TRBJ2-1; TRBD2 aligns across 9 bases. The V and J ends lost 4 bases and 5 bases, in that order; junction bases with no gene match: 6. Per germline, CDR1 MNHEY and CDR2 SVGAGI. The CDR3 extends over 15 amino acids.